Listed here is a single T cell receptor beta chain. These data come from a study of blood T cell repertoires in COVID-19. About the research overall: Samples came from the United States, Italy and Spain, spanning acute and convalescent COVID-19. In each case, the material was cDNA or gDNA derived from T cells, B-cell-depleted T cells, or PBMCs.

The V segment lost 6 bases and the J segment 6 bases; nucleotides outside the gene matches: 11. The germline V gene encodes CDR1 LNHDA and CDR2 SQIVND (reference sequence). CDR3 length: 14 amino acids. As originally analysed: Reference gene primer amplification yielded estimated nucleated cell counts. The method was immunoSEQ multiplex PCR; TCRdb's version includes in-frame clones alone and lacks a portion of them. The V and J calls and clone size were taken over from that table, and D and trimming were inferred from the DNA. The sample has 150,000 to 250,000 clones, approximately 82% seen once. Sequences were obtained from peripheral blood. This receptor was obtained from a human donor with acute or convalescent COVID-19. The donor label of this sample is uncertain. The chain couples TRBV19 to TRBJ2-7; TRBD1 aligns across 7 bases. The CDR3 reads CASSVADRAGEQYF. The DNA of the CDR3 is TGTGCCAGTAGCGTCGCCGACAGGGCCGGCGAGCAGTACTTC. The variable domain in full, with the rest retrieved from reference TRBV19 and TRBJ2-7, is DGGITQSPKYLFRKEGQNVTLSCEQNLNHDAMYWYRQDPGQGLRLIYYSQIVNDFQKGDIAEGYSVSREKKESFPLTVTSAQKNPTAFYLCASSVADRAGEQYFGPGTRLTVT.